Listed below are T cell receptor beta chains from one sample, sequenced in a study of response to subunit inactivated influenza vaccine. TCRdb used MiXCR to reprocess the RT-PCR reads, holding one entry per CDR3 protein. Of roughly 790,000 distinct CDR3 sequences in the sample, over 20% were seen once. Material: PBMCs from blood, obtained about 5 days after vaccination. The receptors originated from a man between 50 and 59 years old who received an inactivated influenza vaccine. Each CDR3 is given with its conserved first and last residue. The D gene is left open where the match is weak. Clone sizes are given selectively: once, few, many, or a class where the clone is expanded.

.,TRBV20-1,.,TRBJ2-5,TGCAGTGCCGCCAATTTGGGGCAAGAGACCCAGTACTTC,CSAANLGQETQYF
few,TRBV12-3/TRBV12-4,TRBD2,TRBJ2-1,TGTGCCAGCAGTTGGACTAGCGGGAGAGGTGAGCAGTTCTTC,CASSWTSGRGEQFF
.,TRBV27,TRBD1,TRBJ2-7,TGTGCCAGCAGTTTATTGATGAAGGGGGCTGCCTACGAGCAGTACTTC,CASSLLMKGAAYEQYF
.,TRBV20-1,.,TRBJ2-5,TGCAGTGCGGGCGGGCCCTCCGGGACCCAAGAGACCCAGTACTTC,CSAGGPSGTQETQYF
few,TRBV20-1,TRBD2,TRBJ2-3,TGCAGTGCTAGAGTTGGTGCGGGAGCCACAGATACGCAGTATTTT,CSARVGAGATDTQYF
.,TRBV3-1,TRBD2,TRBJ2-7,TGTGCCAGCAGGCTGACTAGCGGGAGTTCGGGCGAGCATTACTTC,CASRLTSGSSGEHYF
.,TRBV24-1,.,TRBJ2-3,TGTGCCACCAGTGGCGGACGGACAGATACGCAGTATTTT,CATSGGRTDTQYF
.,TRBV3-1,TRBD2,TRBJ2-1,TGTGCCAGCAGCGAGACTAGCGGGGGGGCCAATGAGCAGTTCTTC,CASSETSGGANEQFF
.,TRBV20-1,.,TRBJ2-5,TGCAGTGCTAGAGTCTTCGACGGACAAGAGACCCAGTACTTC,CSARVFDGQETQYF
few,TRBV20-1,TRBD2,TRBJ2-1,TGCAGTGCTATTGGACTAGCGGGAACAAATGAGCAGTTCTTC,CSAIGLAGTNEQFF
.,TRBV28,.,TRBJ2-7,TGTGCCAGCCTTGGACAGAGGGACAACTCCTACGAGCAGTACTTC,CASLGQRDNSYEQYF
.,TRBV7-2,TRBD1,TRBJ2-7,TGTGCCAGCAGCATCGACAGGGTCTTACCGTACTTC,CASSIDRVLPYF
few,TRBV7-9,.,TRBJ2-1,TGTGCCAGCAGCTTACCACCCCTCGATGAGCAGTTCTTC,CASSLPPLDEQFF
.,TRBV10-3,.,TRBJ1-1,TGTGCCACGGGAGGGGGGGTCAGCAACACTGAAGCTTTCTTT,CATGGGVSNTEAFF
.,TRBV7-2,.,TRBJ2-2,TGTGCCAGCAGACCGGGACGAGACGGGGAGCTGTTTTTT,CASRPGRDGELFF
few,TRBV12-3/TRBV12-4,.,TRBJ1-1,TGTGCCAGCAGCCCCTTGACAGGTTTGGGCACAGCTTTCTTT,CASSPLTGLGTAFF
few,TRBV7-2,.,TRBJ2-3,TGTGCCAGCAGCTTGACATGGATTCAGACAGATACGCAGTATTTT,CASSLTWIQTDTQYF
.,TRBV5-1,TRBD1,TRBJ2-3,TGCGCCAGCAGCGCGACAGGGCCGAGCGCAGATACGCAGTATTTT,CASSATGPSADTQYF
few,TRBV29-1,.,TRBJ1-1,TGCAGCGCCGTAGACTTGAACACTGAAGCTTTCTTT,CSAVDLNTEAFF
.,TRBV11-1,TRBD2,TRBJ2-6,TGTGCCAGCAGCTTAGCGGGGGACTACCCTAGCTCTGGGGCCAACGTCCTGACTTTC,CASSLAGDYPSSGANVLTF
few,TRBV7-9,.,TRBJ2-1,TGTGCCAGCAGCCCAAGGGGAGACTATCTCAATGAGCAGTTCTTC,CASSPRGDYLNEQFF
.,TRBV6-5,.,TRBJ2-1,TGTGCCAGCAGTTACTCGAGCTATATCTCCTACAATGAGCAGTTCTTC,CASSYSSYISYNEQFF
.,TRBV7-2,.,TRBJ2-7,TGTGCCAGCAGCTTAACCTTCCAGGGATACGAGCAGTACTTC,CASSLTFQGYEQYF
.,TRBV29-1,.,TRBJ2-1,TGCAGCGTTGAAGGTACTCCGGCTAGCCTTGAGCAGTTCTTC,CSVEGTPASLEQFF
.,TRBV7-6,.,TRBJ2-2,TGTGCCAGCAGCTTTATACAGGGGAGGAGTACCGGGGAGCTGTTTTTT,CASSFIQGRSTGELFF
many,TRBV7-9,.,TRBJ2-1,TGTGCCAGCAGCCTCGTGCTAGAGCAGTTCTTC,CASSLVLEQFF
few,TRBV10-3,.,TRBJ2-5,TGTGCCATCGCTCGGTCAATGGAGACCCAGTACTTC,CAIARSMETQYF
.,TRBV18,.,TRBJ2-7,TGTGCCAGCTCACCTACTGAACAGGCATCCTACGAGCAGTACTTC,CASSPTEQASYEQYF
few,TRBV6-5,TRBD1,TRBJ1-2,TGTGCCAGCAGTTACCGACAGGGGCAGAGCTATGGCTACACCTTC,CASSYRQGQSYGYTF
many,TRBV24-1,.,TRBJ2-1,TGTGCCACCAGTCGTCGGGGGCTCTACAATGAGCAGTTCTTC,CATSRRGLYNEQFF
.,TRBV6-2/TRBV6-3,.,TRBJ2-4,TGTGCCAGCAGTTCAACCGGGACCAAAAACATTCAGTACTTC,CASSSTGTKNIQYF
.,TRBV7-3,.,TRBJ2-3,TGTGCCAGCAGCTTGGGGCAGGGGCCTTTCTATACGCAGTATTTT,CASSLGQGPFYTQYF
.,TRBV5-6,.,TRBJ2-3,TGTGCCAGCAGCACCGCTGTGGCGCAGTATTTT,CASSTAVAQYF
.,TRBV29-1,TRBD1,TRBJ2-1,TGCAGCGTGGCCGGGACAGGGGTCAATGAGCAGTTCTTC,CSVAGTGVNEQFF
.,TRBV6-5,TRBD2,TRBJ2-7,TGTGCCAGCAGTTACAATAGACTGGCGGGAGCTAGGGAGCAGTACTTC,CASSYNRLAGAREQYF
few,TRBV11-2,TRBD2,TRBJ2-7,TGTGCCAGCAGCTTGGGACTACAATCCCACGAGCAGTACTTC,CASSLGLQSHEQYF
.,TRBV5-4,TRBD2,TRBJ2-6,TGTGCCAGCAGTTGGGTTATCGGGGGGGCGACTGGGGCCAACGTCCTGACTTTC,CASSWVIGGATGANVLTF
.,TRBV20-1,TRBD1,TRBJ2-3,TGCAGTGCTAGAGAGGACAGGGATACGCAGTATTTT,CSAREDRDTQYF
many,TRBV4-3,.,TRBJ1-3,TGCGCCAGCAGCCAAGAATACCAGGACAGATGGGAAAACACCATATATTTT,CASSQEYQDRWENTIYF
.,TRBV5-1,.,TRBJ2-2,TGCGCCAGCAGCTTCCGGGGGACGAACACCGGGGAGCTGTTTTTT,CASSFRGTNTGELFF
few,TRBV4-3,.,TRBJ2-7,TGCGCCAGCAGCCAAGATCTATACAGGGTCAACTTCTACGAGCAGTACTTC,CASSQDLYRVNFYEQYF
.,TRBV12-3/TRBV12-4,.,TRBJ1-2,TGTGCCAGCAGTTTGGGCCGGGGGCGGTATGGCTACACCTTC,CASSLGRGRYGYTF
.,TRBV7-8,.,TRBJ2-2,TGTGCCAGCAGCTTCGCGGGTATTGGCAGGGTTGGCACCGGGGAGCTGTTTTTT,CASSFAGIGRVGTGELFF
.,TRBV6-5,.,TRBJ2-2,TGTGCCAGCAGTTACTTGGCTAGCGTGGCCGGGGAGCTGTTTTTT,CASSYLASVAGELFF
.,TRBV7-8,TRBD2,TRBJ2-1,TGTGCCAGCAGCCCCCCCCTCGGGGTAGCGGGGGGATACAATGAGCAGTTCTTC,CASSPPLGVAGGYNEQFF
once,TRBV4-2,.,TRBJ2-7,TGTGCCAGCAGCCAAGATTGGACAGTCTACGAGCAGTACTTC,CASSQDWTVYEQYF
.,TRBV5-1,.,TRBJ2-7,TGCGCCAGCAGTACCCTCTCCGGGAACCCCTACGAGCAGTACTTC,CASSTLSGNPYEQYF
few,TRBV12-3/TRBV12-4,TRBD2,TRBJ2-7,TGTGCCAGCAAGAAACTAGCGGGAGATTACGAGCAGTACTTC,CASKKLAGDYEQYF
once,TRBV20-1,TRBD2,TRBJ2-3,TGCAGTGCTGAGCCTAGCGGGAGGGCCTTAAATACGCAGTATTTT,CSAEPSGRALNTQYF
.,TRBV12-3/TRBV12-4,TRBD1,TRBJ2-3,TGTGCCAGCAGTTCTCTACAGGGGATGGCAGATACGCAGTATTTT,CASSSLQGMADTQYF
.,TRBV7-9,.,TRBJ1-1,TGTGCCAGCAGCTTAAGAGGGCCCACTGAAGCTTTCTTT,CASSLRGPTEAFF
few,TRBV5-5,.,TRBJ2-4,TGTGCCAGCAGCTCGGGACGGCCAAGATTAGCCAAAAACATTCAGTACTTC,CASSSGRPRLAKNIQYF
many,TRBV20-1,TRBD1,TRBJ2-1,TGCAGTGCTGACAGGGGCGAGGACTACAATGAGCAGTTCTTC,CSADRGEDYNEQFF
.,TRBV20-1,.,TRBJ2-3,TGCAGTGCAAAATCCTCCAGGCGCACAGATACGCAGTATTTT,CSAKSSRRTDTQYF
.,TRBV28,.,TRBJ2-6,TGTGCCAGCAGTCCCCTGGGAAGGACCGGCCTGACTTTC,CASSPLGRTGLTF
once,TRBV29-1,.,TRBJ2-5,TGCGGGGGCGAGGGAGAGACCCAGTACTTC,CGGEGETQYF
.,TRBV28,.,TRBJ1-2,TGTGCCAGCAGCCCAGGACAGTTCCTCACGACCTACACCTTC,CASSPGQFLTTYTF
few,TRBV24-1,TRBD2,TRBJ2-1,TGTGCCACCAGTGATTGGGGGGGACATGAGCAGTTCTTC,CATSDWGGHEQFF
few,TRBV18,.,TRBJ2-4,TGTGCCAGCTCACCGCCAGGACCCAAAAACATTCAGTACTTC,CASSPPGPKNIQYF
.,TRBV6-5,.,TRBJ2-1,TGTGCCAGCAGTTACTCGATTGGGGGAGTATACAATGAGCAGTTCTTC,CASSYSIGGVYNEQFF